The 6 T cell receptor beta chains given below trace back to one sample, sequenced in a study of T-cell memory formation after mild COVID-19. TCRdb itself ran the 5' RACE reads through MiXCR, one entry per CDR3 protein. Of around 190,000 distinct CDR3 sequences in the sample, 18% are singletons; the top ten hold under 4.5%. Sequenced material: PBMCs or a T cell subset sorted from them (not recorded which). The receptors shown here come from a man aged 18 to 35 who had mild COVID-19 (a few samples of this study predate the infection). Cell type and time point are not known.

This clonotype was picked up many times. V is TRBV15 and J is TRBJ2-5; no firm D call. The CDR3 covers 14 residues. Trimming removed 0 bases from V and 3 bases from J, with 8 bases in between. The germline CDR1 and CDR2 sequences are LNHNV and YYDKDF (reference sequence). CDR3 in amino acids: CATSRDASKETQYF. In nucleotides, the CDR3 is TGTGCCACCAGCAGAGACGCATCTAAAGAGACCCAGTACTTC.

This clonotype was picked up many times. The chain is built from TRBV11-2 and TRBJ2-3; TRBD2 is a possible D gene (6 bases). V was cut by 3 bases and J by 4 bases, with 8 bases left in between. Germline V gives CDR1 SGHAT, CDR2 FQNNGV. CDR3 length equals 13 residues. CDR3 nucleotides: TGTGCCAGCAGCTTCACGGGGGCAGATACGCAGTATTTT. It encodes CASSFTGADTQYF.

The chain links TRBV20-1 to TRBJ1-3; D is unclear. V shed 6 bases and J shed 4 bases, with 16 bases lying between them. Looked up from germline, CDR1 is DFQATT and CDR2 is SNEGSKA (reference sequence). CDR3 size: 14 residues. The CDR3 spells CSAPERTSGNTIYF. As DNA, the CDR3 is TGCAGTGCCCCCGAACGGACTTCGGGAAACACCATATATTTT.

This clonotype appeared a few times. The V call is TRBV24-1, the J call TRBJ1-2; TRBD1 matches at 8 bases. Germline-derived CDR1 and CDR2 are KGHDR and SFDVKD. The V segment lost 3 bases and the J segment 6 bases; nucleotides outside the gene matches: 5. This CDR3 is built from 14 residues. The CDR3 region has the DNA TGTGCCACCAGTGATAGGACAGGGCTGGATGGCTACACCTTC. This gives the protein CATSDRTGLDGYTF.

This clonotype was counted at least ten times. The chain carries TRBV27 and TRBJ2-2, with 10 bases fitting TRBD2. This CDR3 is built from 18 residues. The germline gives CDR1 MNHEY, CDR2 SMNVEV (reference sequence). Trimming at V came to 4 bases and at J to 2 bases, leaving 10 bases not matched to a gene. The CDR3 sequence: CASSSLFIAGGNTGELFF. DNA of the CDR3: TGTGCCAGCAGTTCCCTCTTCATAGCGGGGGGTAACACCGGGGAGCTGTTTTTT.

This clonotype has only a few counts. This chain connects TRBV10-1 to TRBJ2-5; 11 bases agree with TRBD2. Unmatched junction bases numbered 12, after V lost 8 bases and J lost 1 base. Germline CDR1 reads WNHNN; CDR2 reads SYGVQD (reference sequence). The CDR3 covers 17 residues. Here the CDR3 DNA reads TGCGCCAGCCGTTGCCTAGCGGGGGGTTCACCCCAAGAGACCCAGTACTTC. Its protein is CASRCLAGGSPQETQYF.